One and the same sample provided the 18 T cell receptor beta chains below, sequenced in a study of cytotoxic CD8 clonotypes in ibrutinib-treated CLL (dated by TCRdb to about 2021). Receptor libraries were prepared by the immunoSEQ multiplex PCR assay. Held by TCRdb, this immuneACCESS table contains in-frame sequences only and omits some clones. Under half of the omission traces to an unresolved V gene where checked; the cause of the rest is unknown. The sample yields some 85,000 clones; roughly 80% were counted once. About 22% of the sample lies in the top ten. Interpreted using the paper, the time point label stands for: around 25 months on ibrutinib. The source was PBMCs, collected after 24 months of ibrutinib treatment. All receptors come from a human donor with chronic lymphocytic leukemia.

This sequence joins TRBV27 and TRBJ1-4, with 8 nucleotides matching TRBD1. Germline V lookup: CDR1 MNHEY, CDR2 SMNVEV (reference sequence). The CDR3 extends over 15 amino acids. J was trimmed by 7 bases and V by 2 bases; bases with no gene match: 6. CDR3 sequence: CASSLGTGMGEKLFF. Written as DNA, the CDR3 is TGTGCCAGCAGTTTAGGGACAGGAATGGGTGAAAAACTGTTTTTT.

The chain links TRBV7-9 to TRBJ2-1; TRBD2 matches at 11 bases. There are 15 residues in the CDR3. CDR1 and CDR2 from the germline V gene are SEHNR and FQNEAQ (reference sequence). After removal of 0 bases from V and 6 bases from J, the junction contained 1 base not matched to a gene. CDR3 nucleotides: TGTGCCAGCAGCTTAGCCGGGACTAGCGGCAATGAGCAGTTCTTC. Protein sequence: CASSLAGTSGNEQFF.

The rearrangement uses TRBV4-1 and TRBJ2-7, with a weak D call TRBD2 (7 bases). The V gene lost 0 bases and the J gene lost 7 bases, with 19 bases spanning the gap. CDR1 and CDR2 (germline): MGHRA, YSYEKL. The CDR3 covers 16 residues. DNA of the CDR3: TGCGCCAGCAGCCAAGATGCCGGGGGGCCCCTGAGGGAGCAGTACTTC. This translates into CASSQDAGGPLREQYF.

The CDR3 region has the DNA TGTGCCAGCAGCCCCTGGGGACAGGGGGATCAGCCCCAGCATTTT. Protein: CASSPWGQGDQPQHF. The chain couples TRBV7-9 to TRBJ1-5, with 11 bases that match TRBD1. The V segment lost 5 bases and the J segment 5 bases; nucleotides outside the gene matches: 5. CDR3 length: 15 amino acids. Germline CDR1 is SEHNR and CDR2 is FQNEAQ (reference sequence).

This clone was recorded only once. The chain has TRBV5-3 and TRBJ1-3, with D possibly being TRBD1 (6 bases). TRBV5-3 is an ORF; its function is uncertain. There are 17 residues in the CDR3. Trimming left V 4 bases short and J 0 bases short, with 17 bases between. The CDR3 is CARSLRDNRYSGNTIYF. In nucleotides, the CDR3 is TGTGCCAGAAGCCTCCGGGACAACCGATACTCTGGAAACACCATATATTTT.

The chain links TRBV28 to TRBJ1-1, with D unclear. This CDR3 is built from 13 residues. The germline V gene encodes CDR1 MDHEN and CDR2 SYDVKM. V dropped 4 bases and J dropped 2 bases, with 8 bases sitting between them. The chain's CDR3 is CASSYTENTEAFF. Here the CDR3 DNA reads TGTGCCAGCAGTTACACAGAAAACACTGAAGCTTTCTTT.

CDR3 sequence: CASSLAEGGEVMAQYF. CDR3 nucleotides: TGTGCCAGCAGCTTGGCCGAGGGCGGAGAGGTGATGGCCCAGTACTTC. J is TRBJ2-5 and V is TRBV5-4; TRBD2 might be the D (5 bases). V was trimmed by 0 bases and J by 9 bases, leaving 21 bases between them. The CDR3 is made up of 16 amino acids. Per germline, CDR1 SGHNT and CDR2 YYREEE (reference sequence).

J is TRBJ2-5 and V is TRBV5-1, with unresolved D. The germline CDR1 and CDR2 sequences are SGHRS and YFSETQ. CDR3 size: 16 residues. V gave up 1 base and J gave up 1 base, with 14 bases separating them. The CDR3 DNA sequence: TGCGCCAGCAGCTTGAACCCGGGCCCTCTCCAAGAGACCCAGTACTTC. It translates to CASSLNPGPLQETQYF.

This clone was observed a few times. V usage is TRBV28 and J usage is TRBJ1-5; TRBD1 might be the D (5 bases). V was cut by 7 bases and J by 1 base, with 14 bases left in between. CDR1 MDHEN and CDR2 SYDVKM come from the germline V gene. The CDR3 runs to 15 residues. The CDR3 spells CASTLGGVSNQPQHF. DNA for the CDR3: TGTGCCAGCACCCTCGGGGGGGTGAGCAATCAGCCCCAGCATTTT.

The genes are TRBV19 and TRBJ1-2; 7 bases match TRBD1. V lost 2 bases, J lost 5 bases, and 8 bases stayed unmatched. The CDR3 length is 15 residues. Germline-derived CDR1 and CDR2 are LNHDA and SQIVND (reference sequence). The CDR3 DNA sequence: TGTGCCAGTAGTATATCAACAGGGGCATTGTATGGCTACACCTTC. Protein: CASSISTGALYGYTF.

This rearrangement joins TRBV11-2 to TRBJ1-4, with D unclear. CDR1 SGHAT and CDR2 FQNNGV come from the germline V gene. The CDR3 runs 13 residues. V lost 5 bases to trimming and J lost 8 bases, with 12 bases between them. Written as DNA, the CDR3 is TGTGCCAGCAGCAACACCGTCGGGGAAAAACTGTTTTTT. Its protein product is CASSNTVGEKLFF. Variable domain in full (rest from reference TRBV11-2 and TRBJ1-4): EAGVAQSPRYKIIEKRQSVAFWCNPISGHATLYWYQQILGQGPKLLIQFQNNGVVDDSQLPKDRFSAERLKGVDSTLKIQPAKLEDSAVYLCASSNTVGEKLFFGSGTQLSVL.

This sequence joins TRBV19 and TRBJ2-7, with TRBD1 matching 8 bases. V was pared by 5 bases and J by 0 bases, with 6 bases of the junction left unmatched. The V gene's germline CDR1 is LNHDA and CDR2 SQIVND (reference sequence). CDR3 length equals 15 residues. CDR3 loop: CASSGTGPASYEQYF. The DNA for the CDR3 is TGTGCCAGTAGTGGGACAGGTCCGGCCTCCTACGAGCAGTACTTC.

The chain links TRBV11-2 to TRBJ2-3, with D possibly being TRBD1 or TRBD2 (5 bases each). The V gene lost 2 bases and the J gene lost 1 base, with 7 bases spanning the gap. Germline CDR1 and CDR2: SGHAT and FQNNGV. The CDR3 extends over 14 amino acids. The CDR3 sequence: CASSLRDRTDTQYF. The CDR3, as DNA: TGTGCCAGCAGCTTACGGGACCGCACAGATACGCAGTATTTT.

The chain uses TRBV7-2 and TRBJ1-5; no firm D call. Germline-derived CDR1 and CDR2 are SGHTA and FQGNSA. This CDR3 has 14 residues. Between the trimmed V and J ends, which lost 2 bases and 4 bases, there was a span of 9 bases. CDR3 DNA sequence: TGTGCCAGCAGCTTAACAGTCGGGAATCAGCCCCAGCATTTT. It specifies CASSLTVGNQPQHF.

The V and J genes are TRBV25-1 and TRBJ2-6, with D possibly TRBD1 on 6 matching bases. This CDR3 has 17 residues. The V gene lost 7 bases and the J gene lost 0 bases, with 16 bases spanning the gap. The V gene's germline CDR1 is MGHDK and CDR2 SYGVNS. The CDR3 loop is CASKSSQGPSGANVLTF. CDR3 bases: TGTGCCAGCAAGTCAAGTCAGGGGCCCTCTGGGGCCAACGTCCTGACTTTC.

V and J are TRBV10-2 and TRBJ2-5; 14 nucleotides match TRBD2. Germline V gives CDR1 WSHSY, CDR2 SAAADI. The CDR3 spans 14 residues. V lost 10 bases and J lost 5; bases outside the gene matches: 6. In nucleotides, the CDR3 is TGCGCCACCCAGACTAGCGGGAGGGCCGAGACCCAGTACTTC. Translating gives CATQTSGRAETQYF.

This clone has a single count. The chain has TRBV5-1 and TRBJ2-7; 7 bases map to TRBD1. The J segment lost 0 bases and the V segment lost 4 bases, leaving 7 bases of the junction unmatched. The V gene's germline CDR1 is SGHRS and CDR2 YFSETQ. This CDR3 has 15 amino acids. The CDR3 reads CASSLPRDSSYEQYF. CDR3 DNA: TGCGCCAGCAGCCTACCCCGGGACAGCTCCTACGAGCAGTACTTC. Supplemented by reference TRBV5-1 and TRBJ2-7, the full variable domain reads KAGVTQTPRYLIKTRGQQVTLSCSPISGHRSVSWYQQTPGQGLQFLFEYFSETQRNKGNFPGRFSGRQFSNSRSEMNVSTLELGDSALYLCASSLPRDSSYEQYFGPGTRLTVT.

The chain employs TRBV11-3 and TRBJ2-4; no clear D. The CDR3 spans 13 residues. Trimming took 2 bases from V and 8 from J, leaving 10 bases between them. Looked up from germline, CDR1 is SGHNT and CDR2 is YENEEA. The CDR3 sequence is CASSLSQFDIQYF. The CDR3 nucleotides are TGTGCCAGCAGCTTATCACAGTTCGACATTCAGTACTTC.